Listed here are 25 T cell receptor beta chains from one sample, sequenced in a study of siplizumab effects on memory and regulatory T cells. Only in-frame clones appear in the TCRdb table, and some are missing; sequencing was by immunoSEQ multiplex PCR. This table holds 70,000 to 95,000 clones, roughly 93% found once. What was sequenced was CD8+ T cells sorted from blood. The receptors here all came from a human donor in good health.

The rearrangement uses TRBV29-1 and TRBJ2-7; 8 bases fit TRBD2. Trimming removed 1 base from V and 2 bases from J; junction bases left unmatched: 7. Germline CDR1 is SQVTM and CDR2 is ANQGSEA. The CDR3 is 15 amino acids. The DNA of the CDR3 is TGCAGCGTTGAAGTGGTTTGGCGGGGGGCCTACGAGCAGTACTTC. Residues: CSVEVVWRGAYEQYF.

This clone was observed a single time. This chain links TRBV6-1 with TRBJ2-7; 8 bases fit TRBD1. The CDR3 length is 13 residues. CDR1 is MNHNS and CDR2 is SASEGT in the germline V gene. V lost 6 bases and J lost 0; bases outside the gene matches: 1. The CDR3 bases are TGTGCCAGCAGGACAGGGGTCTCCTACGAGCAGTACTTC. Residues: CASRTGVSYEQYF.

The rearrangement joins TRBV5-1 to TRBJ2-7; 7 bases align to TRBD2. Looked up from germline, CDR1 is SGHRS and CDR2 is YFSETQ. The junction had 11 bases not matched to a gene; V was cut back by 5 bases and J by 3 bases. The CDR3 is 15 amino acids. The CDR3 is CASSSAGTTNYEQYF. The CDR3 DNA sequence: TGCGCCAGCAGTTCCGCCGGGACTACCAACTACGAGCAGTACTTC.

The chain employs TRBV7-9 and TRBJ2-7; D gene uncertain. Per the germline V gene, CDR1 is SEHNR and CDR2 is FQNEAQ (reference sequence). V lost 0 bases and J lost 2, with 8 bases in between. CDR3 size: 14 residues. The CDR3: CASSLASSTYEQYF. CDR3 bases: TGTGCCAGCAGCTTAGCGTCCAGTACCTACGAGCAGTACTTC.

The CDR3 DNA sequence: TGTGCCAGCAGCGTAGGGGGCGGGGGACGGGATCTTACGCAGTATTTT. Encoded protein: CASSVGGGGRDLTQYF. The chain joins TRBV9 to TRBJ2-3; 7 nucleotides align to TRBD2. Germline loops: CDR1 SGDLS, CDR2 YYNGEE. The CDR3 length is 16 residues. V lost 0 bases and J lost 8; bases outside the gene matches: 12.

This clone was observed once. The CDR3 nucleotides are TGTGCCAGCAGCTCCGGACAGGGGGTCTCCTACGAGCAGTACTTC. It translates to CASSSGQGVSYEQYF. The chain couples TRBV13 to TRBJ2-7, with 10 bases fitting TRBD1. This CDR3 contains 15 residues. The trim removed 4 bases at V and 0 bases at J, leaving 3 bases unmatched. Germline V lookup: CDR1 PRHDT, CDR2 FYEKMQ (reference sequence).

The gene calls are TRBV5-1 and TRBJ2-6, with TRBD1 matching over 10 bases. The V gene end was trimmed by 4 bases and the J gene end by 2 bases; junction bases not matched to a gene: 12. Germline values: CDR1 SGHRS, CDR2 YFSETQ. The length of the CDR3 is 19 residues. CDR3 amino acids: CASSVDGTGARAGANVLTF. Here the CDR3 DNA reads TGCGCCAGCAGCGTGGATGGGACAGGGGCAAGGGCTGGGGCCAACGTCCTGACTTTC.

This chain joins TRBV7-9 and TRBJ2-7, with 7 bases fitting TRBD2. The germline V gene has CDR1 SEHNR and CDR2 FQNEAQ (reference sequence). This CDR3 has 16 amino acids. With 4 bases clipped from V and 1 base from J, the junction kept 10 bases outside the gene matches. This CDR3 reads CASSSSDSGPSYEQYF. The CDR3 DNA is TGTGCCAGCAGCTCCTCGGATAGCGGGCCATCCTACGAGCAGTACTTC.

The chain uses TRBV27 and TRBJ1-1; no definite D call. Germline loops: CDR1 MNHEY, CDR2 SMNVEV (reference sequence). The CDR3 length is 13 residues. V lost 0 bases and J lost 0, with 2 bases in between. The CDR3 DNA follows: TGTGCCAGCAGTTTATCATTGAACACTGAAGCTTTCTTT. Its protein product is CASSLSLNTEAFF.

V and J are TRBV5-6 and TRBJ2-1; 8 nucleotides match TRBD2. The CDR3 length is 12 residues. CDR1 and CDR2 (germline): SGHDT, YYEEEE. Trimming removed 4 bases from V and 6 bases from J; junction bases left unmatched: 0. CDR3 coding DNA: TGTGCCAGCAGCGCGGGAGGCAATGAGCAGTTCTTC. It specifies CASSAGGNEQFF.

The CDR3 sequence: CASSSRAMGILMAFF. The CDR3 DNA is TGTGCCAGCAGCTCTAGAGCAATGGGAATACTTATGGCTTTCTTT. V gene TRBV13 combines with J gene TRBJ1-1; D unclear. Germline V gives CDR1 PRHDT, CDR2 FYEKMQ (reference sequence). V shed 4 bases and J shed 11 bases, with 23 bases lying between them. The CDR3 sequence is 15 residues long.

The J gene is TRBJ1-1, the V gene TRBV7-9; 9 positions match TRBD1. The CDR3 spans 15 residues. Germline trimming cut 5 bases from V and 3 bases from J; bases unmatched to any gene: 7. Germline loops: CDR1 SEHNR, CDR2 FQNEAQ (reference sequence). CDR3 nucleotide sequence: TGTGCCAGCAGCGACGGACAGGGGTTGTACACTGAAGCTTTCTTT. It yields the protein CASSDGQGLYTEAFF.

This chain uses TRBV25-1 with TRBJ1-2; no clear D gene. Germline V CDR1 and CDR2: MGHDK, SYGVNS. The CDR3 is made up of 15 amino acids. V gave up 4 bases and J gave up 6 bases, with 18 bases separating them. The CDR3 region has the DNA TGTGCCAGCAGTGTGGGTATGGCCCGCGGGAATGGCTACACCTTC. The encoded protein is CASSVGMARGNGYTF.

This sequence joins TRBV27 and TRBJ2-7; no clear D gene. Germline V gives CDR1 MNHEY, CDR2 SMNVEV (reference sequence). There are 11 residues in the CDR3. V dropped 5 bases and J dropped 7 bases, with 9 bases sitting between them. The CDR3 coding sequence is TGTGCCAGCAGTACGTCTGGTGAGCAGTACTTC. This gives the protein CASSTSGEQYF.

The J gene is TRBJ2-4, the V gene TRBV9; 9 bases fit TRBD1. Per the germline V gene, CDR1 is SGDLS and CDR2 is YYNGEE. Germline trimming cut 3 bases from V and 5 bases from J; bases unmatched to any gene: 6. CDR3 length equals 15 residues. The CDR3 bases are TGTGCCAGCAGCGAGGGGACAGGGAACCAAAACATTCAGTACTTC. Translation gives CASSEGTGNQNIQYF.

This clone has only one observation. This CDR3 reads CASSPGLAGETQYF. In nucleotides, the CDR3 is TGTGCCAGCAGCCCGGGACTAGCGGGGGAGACCCAGTACTTC. V gene TRBV7-9 combines with J gene TRBJ2-5; 13 bases align to TRBD2. CDR1 SEHNR and CDR2 FQNEAQ come from the germline V gene (reference sequence). The CDR3 sequence is 14 residues long. The ends lost 5 bases at V and 5 bases at J; junction bases unmatched: 2.

V and J are TRBV4-1 and TRBJ1-2; 12 bases line up with TRBD1. Trimming at V came to 4 bases and at J to 2 bases, leaving 2 bases not matched to a gene. This CDR3 contains 15 residues. The germline gives CDR1 MGHRA, CDR2 YSYEKL. This CDR3 is CASSRGQGANYGYTF. Written as DNA, the CDR3 is TGCGCCAGCAGCCGGGGACAGGGGGCCAACTATGGCTACACCTTC.

This chain connects TRBV7-9 to TRBJ1-2; TRBD1 is a possible D gene (5 bases). Trimming left V 5 bases short and J 8 bases short, with 21 bases between. The CDR3 is 15 residues long. The germline gives CDR1 SEHNR, CDR2 FQNEAQ (reference sequence). The CDR3 sequence is CASSREQGFPSGYTF. CDR3 DNA sequence: TGTGCCAGCAGCAGAGAGCAGGGATTTCCCTCCGGCTACACCTTC.

The V gene is TRBV4-1, the J gene TRBJ2-1; TRBD1 is a possible D gene (5 bases). The length of the CDR3 is 15 residues. From germline, CDR1 is MGHRA and CDR2 YSYEKL. V was trimmed by 1 base and J by 4 bases, leaving 11 bases between them. CDR3 in DNA: TGCGCCAGCAGCCAAGCGGCGGACAAATACAATGAGCAGTTCTTC. Its translation: CASSQAADKYNEQFF.

The CDR3 bases are TGTGCCAGCAGCCCTGGACAGTCTAATGAAAAACTGTTTTTT. Translated, it gives CASSPGQSNEKLFF. J is TRBJ1-4 and V is TRBV9; the D gene is possibly TRBD1 (6 bases). There are 14 residues in the CDR3. V was pared by 4 bases and J by 3 bases, with 10 bases between. Germline CDR1 SGDLS, CDR2 YYNGEE. The full variable domain, its missing parts supplied by reference TRBV9 and TRBJ1-4, is DSGVTQTPKHLITATGQRVTLRCSPRSGDLSVYWYQQSLDQGLQFLIQYYNGEERAKGNILERFSAQQFPDLHSELNLSSLELGDSALYFCASSPGQSNEKLFFGSGTQLSVL.

The chain couples TRBV27 to TRBJ2-7; TRBD2 is a possible D gene (6 bases). Germline V gene sequence: CDR1 MNHEY, CDR2 SMNVEV (reference sequence). The CDR3 runs 13 residues. The V end was cut by 4 bases, the J end by 3 bases, with 10 bases between. CDR3 protein: CASSYGSGYEQYF. The CDR3 nucleotides are TGTGCCAGCAGTTACGGGAGCGGCTACGAGCAGTACTTC.

This chain joins TRBV7-9 and TRBJ1-2, with a weak D call TRBD1 (6 bases). CDR3 length equals 15 residues. CDR1 SEHNR and CDR2 FQNEAQ come from the germline V gene (reference sequence). V lost 6 bases and J 6 bases, leaving 20 bases between the germline ends. The chain's CDR3 is CASRNPERGMDGYTF. The CDR3 nucleotides are TGTGCCAGCAGAAACCCGGAGAGGGGGATGGATGGCTACACCTTC.

The chain carries TRBV6-5 and TRBJ2-3; D is unresolved. With 6 bases removed from V and 6 bases from J, the gap between germline ends came to 13 bases. CDR1 and CDR2 from the germline V gene are MNHEY and SVGAGI. The CDR3 is made up of 13 amino acids. CDR3 coding DNA: TGTGCCAGCAGAGACATCCCTGGGGATACGCAGTATTTT. Protein product: CASRDIPGDTQYF.

The rearrangement links TRBV13 to TRBJ2-7; perhaps TRBD2 as D (5 bases). V was clipped by 0 bases and J by 5 bases, with 14 bases between them. The CDR3 has 15 residues. The germline CDR1 and CDR2 sequences are PRHDT and FYEKMQ (reference sequence). The CDR3 sequence is CASSLGRGYGNEQYF. The CDR3 DNA sequence: TGTGCCAGCAGCTTAGGCCGAGGGTATGGTAACGAGCAGTACTTC.

The chain carries TRBV5-6 and TRBJ2-4; the D gene is possibly TRBD2 (5 bases). The germline V gene encodes CDR1 SGHDT and CDR2 YYEEEE. Trimming shortened V by 1 base and J by 0 bases, and 14 bases separated the two germline ends. This CDR3 contains 17 residues. The CDR3 reads CASSLLGLSGAKNIQYF. In nucleotides, the CDR3 is TGTGCCAGCAGCTTGTTAGGGTTAAGCGGAGCCAAAAACATTCAGTACTTC.